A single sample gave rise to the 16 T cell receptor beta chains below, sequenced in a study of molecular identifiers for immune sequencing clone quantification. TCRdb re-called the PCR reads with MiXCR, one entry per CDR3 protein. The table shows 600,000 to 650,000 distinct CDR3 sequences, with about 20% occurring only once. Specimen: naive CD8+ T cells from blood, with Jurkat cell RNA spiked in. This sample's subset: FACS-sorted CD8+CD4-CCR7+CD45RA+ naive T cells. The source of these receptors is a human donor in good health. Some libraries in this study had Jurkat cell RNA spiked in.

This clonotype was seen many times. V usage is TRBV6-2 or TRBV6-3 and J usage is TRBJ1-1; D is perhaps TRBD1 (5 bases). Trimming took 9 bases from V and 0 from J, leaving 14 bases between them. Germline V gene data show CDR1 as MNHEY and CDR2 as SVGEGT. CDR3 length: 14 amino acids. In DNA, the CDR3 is TGTGCCAGTGTCGGGACGCCCCTGAACACTGAAGCTTTCTTT. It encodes CASVGTPLNTEAFF.

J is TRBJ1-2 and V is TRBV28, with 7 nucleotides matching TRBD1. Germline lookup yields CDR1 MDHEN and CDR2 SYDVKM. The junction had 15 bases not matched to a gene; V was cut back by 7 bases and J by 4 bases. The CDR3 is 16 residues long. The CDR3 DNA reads TGTGCCAGCACCACGGACAGGCCGGATAGTGGCTATGGCTACACCTTC. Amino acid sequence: CASTTDRPDSGYGYTF.

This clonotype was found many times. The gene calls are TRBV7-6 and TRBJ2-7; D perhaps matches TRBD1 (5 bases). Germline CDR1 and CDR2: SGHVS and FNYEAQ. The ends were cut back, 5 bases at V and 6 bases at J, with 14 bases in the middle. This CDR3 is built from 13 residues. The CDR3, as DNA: TGTGCCAGCAGCCCCACAGGCTGGGTCGAGCAGTACTTC. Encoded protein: CASSPTGWVEQYF. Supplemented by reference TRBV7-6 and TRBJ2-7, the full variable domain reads GAGVSQSPRYKVTKRGQDVALRCDPISGHVSLYWYRQALGQGPEFLTYFNYEAQQDKSGLPNDRFSAERPEGSISTLTIQRTEQRDSAMYRCASSPTGWVEQYFGPGTRLTVT.

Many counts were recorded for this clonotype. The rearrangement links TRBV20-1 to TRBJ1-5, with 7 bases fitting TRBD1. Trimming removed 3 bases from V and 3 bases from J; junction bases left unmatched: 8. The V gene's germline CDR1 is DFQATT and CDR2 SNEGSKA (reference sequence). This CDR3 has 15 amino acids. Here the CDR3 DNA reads TGCAGTGCTAGGGGACCCGACAGGGACAATCAGCCCCAGCATTTT. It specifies CSARGPDRDNQPQHF.

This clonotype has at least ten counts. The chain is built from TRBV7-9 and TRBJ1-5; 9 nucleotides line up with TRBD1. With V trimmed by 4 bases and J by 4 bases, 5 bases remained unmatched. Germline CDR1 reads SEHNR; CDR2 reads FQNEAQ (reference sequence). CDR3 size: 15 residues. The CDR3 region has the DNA TGTGCCAGCAGCTCGACAGGGGGGAGAAATCAGCCCCAGCATTTT. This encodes CASSSTGGRNQPQHF.

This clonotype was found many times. CDR3 nucleotides: TGTGCCAGCAGCAGGGTCAGAGCAACTAATGAAAAACTGTTTTTT. Translation: CASSRVRATNEKLFF. The chain recombines TRBV7-9 with TRBJ1-4, with unresolved D. Trimming cost V 5 bases and J 0 bases, with 10 bases left between them. Germline V gives CDR1 SEHNR, CDR2 FQNEAQ (reference sequence). The CDR3 extends over 15 amino acids.

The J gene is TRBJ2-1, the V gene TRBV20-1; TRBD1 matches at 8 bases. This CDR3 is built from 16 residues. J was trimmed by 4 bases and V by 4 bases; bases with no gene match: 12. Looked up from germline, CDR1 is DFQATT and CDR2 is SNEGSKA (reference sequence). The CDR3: CSATDRVTILYNEQFF. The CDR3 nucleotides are TGCAGTGCTACGGACAGGGTTACCATACTTTACAATGAGCAGTTCTTC.

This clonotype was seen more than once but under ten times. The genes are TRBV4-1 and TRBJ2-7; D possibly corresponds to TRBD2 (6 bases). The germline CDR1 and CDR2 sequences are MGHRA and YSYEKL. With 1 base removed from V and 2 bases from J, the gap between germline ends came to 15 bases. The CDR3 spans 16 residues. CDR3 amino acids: CASSQAFRDFTYEQYF. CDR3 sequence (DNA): TGCGCCAGCAGCCAAGCTTTCCGGGACTTCACCTACGAGCAGTACTTC.

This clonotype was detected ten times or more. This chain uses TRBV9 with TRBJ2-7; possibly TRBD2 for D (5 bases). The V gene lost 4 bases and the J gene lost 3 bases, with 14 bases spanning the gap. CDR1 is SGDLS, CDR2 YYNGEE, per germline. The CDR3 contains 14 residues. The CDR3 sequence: CASSPLDSIYEQYF. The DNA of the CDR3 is TGTGCCAGCAGCCCCCTGGACTCGATCTACGAGCAGTACTTC.

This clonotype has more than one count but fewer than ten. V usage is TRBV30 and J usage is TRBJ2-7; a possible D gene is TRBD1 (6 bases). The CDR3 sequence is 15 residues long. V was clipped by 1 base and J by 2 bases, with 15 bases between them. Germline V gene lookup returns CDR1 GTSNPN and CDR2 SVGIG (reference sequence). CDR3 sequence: CAWSDDRIRTYEQYF. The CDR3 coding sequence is TGTGCCTGGAGTGATGACAGGATTAGAACCTACGAGCAGTACTTC.

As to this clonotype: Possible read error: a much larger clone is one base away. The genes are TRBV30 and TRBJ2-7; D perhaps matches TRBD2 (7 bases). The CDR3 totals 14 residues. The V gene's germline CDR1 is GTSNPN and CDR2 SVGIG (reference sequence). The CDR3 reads CAWSVGGGGYEQHF. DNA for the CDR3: TGTGCCTGGAGTGTAGGAGGGGGGGGGTACGAGCAGCACTTC. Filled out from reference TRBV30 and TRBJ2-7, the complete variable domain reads SQTIHQWPATLVQPVGSPLSLECTVEGTSNPNLYWYRQAAGRGLQLLFYSVGIGQISSEVPQNLSASRPQDRQFILSSKKLLLSDSGFYLCAWSVGGGGYEQHFGPGTRLTVT.

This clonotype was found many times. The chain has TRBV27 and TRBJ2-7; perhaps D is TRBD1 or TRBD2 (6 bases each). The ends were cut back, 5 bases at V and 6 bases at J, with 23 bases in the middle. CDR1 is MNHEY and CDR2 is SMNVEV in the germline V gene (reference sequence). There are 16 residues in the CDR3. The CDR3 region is CASSTTDSEGLLEQYF. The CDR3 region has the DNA TGTGCCAGCAGTACAACGGACAGTGAGGGACTGCTCGAGCAGTACTTC.

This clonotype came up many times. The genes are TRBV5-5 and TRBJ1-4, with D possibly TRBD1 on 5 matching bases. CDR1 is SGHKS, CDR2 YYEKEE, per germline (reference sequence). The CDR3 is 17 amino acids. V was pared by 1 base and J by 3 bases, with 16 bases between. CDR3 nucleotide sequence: TGTGCCAGCAGCTTGAAGAACAGACAGCTAGCTAATGAAAAACTGTTTTTT. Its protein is CASSLKNRQLANEKLFF.

CDR3 sequence (DNA): TGTGCCAGCAGCAGTACTACCTACACTGAAGCTTTCTTT. Translated: CASSSTTYTEAFF. V gene TRBV7-9 combines with J gene TRBJ1-1; D not certain. The V end lost 5 bases, the J end lost 3 bases, and 10 bases lay between the germline ends. The CDR3 totals 13 residues. Germline V lookup: CDR1 SEHNR, CDR2 FQNEAQ (reference sequence).

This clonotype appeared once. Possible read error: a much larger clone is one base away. The CDR3 bases are TGTGCCTGGAGTCCGACGTCCCTGAACACCGAGGAGCTGTTTTTT. It specifies CAWSPTSLNTEELFF. The chain links TRBV30 to TRBJ2-2, with D unresolved. From germline, CDR1 is GTSNPN and CDR2 SVGIG (reference sequence). The CDR3 loop spans 15 amino acids.

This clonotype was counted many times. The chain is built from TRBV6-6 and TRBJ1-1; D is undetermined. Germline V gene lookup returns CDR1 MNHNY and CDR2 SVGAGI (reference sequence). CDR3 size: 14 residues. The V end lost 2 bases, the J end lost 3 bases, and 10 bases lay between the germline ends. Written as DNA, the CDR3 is TGTGCCAGCAGTTACATGGGGTTGGACACTGAAGCTTTCTTT. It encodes CASSYMGLDTEAFF.